Listed below are T cell receptor beta chains from one sample, sequenced in a study of T cells after somatic rescue of genetic block. Assay: immunoSEQ multiplex PCR; the TCRdb copy retains only in-frame clones and omits some. The profile shows under 150,000 clones, 80% to 95% of them singletons. The material sequenced was peripheral blood mononuclear cells (PBMCs). Every receptor here comes from a woman between 18 and 30 years old. Both conserved end residues are part of each CDR3. Fields, in order: J gene, clone size, D gene, V gene, CDR3 DNA, CDR3 protein. A D gene is named only where the DNA matches it firmly. A clone size is listed for some rows: how often the clone was seen (once, few, many), or a class if it is expanded.

j_call: TRBJ1-5
clone_size: once
d_call: TRBD1
v_call: TRBV5-8
cdr3_nt: TGTGCCAGCAGCTCTGACAGGGGCCAGCCCCAGCATTTT
cdr3_aa: CASSSDRGQPQHF

j_call: TRBJ2-3
clone_size: few
d_call: NA
v_call: TRBV5-1
cdr3_nt: TGCGCCAGCAGCTTGGAAGGCAGGGGGGAAACAGATACGCAGTATTTT
cdr3_aa: CASSLEGRGETDTQYF

j_call: TRBJ1-5
clone_size: NA
d_call: NA
v_call: TRBV29-1
cdr3_nt: TGCAGCGTTGATCTACCCAGGTATGTTTGGCAGCCCCAGCATTTT
cdr3_aa: CSVDLPRYVWQPQHF

j_call: TRBJ2-2
clone_size: NA
d_call: TRBD2
v_call: TRBV7-9
cdr3_nt: TGTGCCAGCAGCTTCGCCTCGGGACTAGCTAAACCGGACACCGGGGAGCTGTTTTTT
cdr3_aa: CASSFASGLAKPDTGELFF

j_call: TRBJ2-3
clone_size: NA
d_call: NA
v_call: TRBV19
cdr3_nt: TGTGCCAGTACTGGGCACCACGCCACAGATACGCAGTATTTT
cdr3_aa: CASTGHHATDTQYF

j_call: TRBJ1-1
clone_size: NA
d_call: NA
v_call: TRBV7-3
cdr3_nt: TGTGCCAGCAGCCGGCAGCTGGACACTGAAGCTTTCTTT
cdr3_aa: CASSRQLDTEAFF

j_call: TRBJ2-5
clone_size: NA
d_call: NA
v_call: TRBV6-5
cdr3_nt: TGTGCCAGCAGTGTCCTGGAGGGAGAGACCCAGTACTTC
cdr3_aa: CASSVLEGETQYF

j_call: TRBJ1-5
clone_size: NA
d_call: NA
v_call: TRBV18
cdr3_nt: TGTGCCAGCTCACCGGACAGAAATCAGCCCCAGCATTTT
cdr3_aa: CASSPDRNQPQHF

j_call: TRBJ2-5
clone_size: NA
d_call: NA
v_call: TRBV14
cdr3_nt: TGTGCCAGCAGCTCCCCTGGACAACAAGAGACCCAGTACTTC
cdr3_aa: CASSSPGQQETQYF

j_call: TRBJ1-4
clone_size: NA
d_call: NA
v_call: TRBV4-1
cdr3_nt: TGCGCCAGTAGCCGCGGAAAACTGTTTTTT
cdr3_aa: CASSRGKLFF